Each of the 23 T cell receptor beta chains below was sequenced from the same sample in a study of blood T cells in healthy people across ages (dated by TCRdb to between 2015 and 2017). Libraries were constructed by 5' RACE. Sequencing relied on an Illumina HiSeq 2500. A second about 7 to 12 cycle PCR used a sample-barcoded 5' primer and a J-beta primer mix. TCRdb's own reprocessing of the public reads used fastp at Q25 and MiXCR and kept productive beta chains. CDR3 protein duplicates are merged, each entry listing the most common genes and DNA. Counted in this sample were about 930,000 distinct CDR3 sequences; 25% to 30% of them appeared once. Clones ranked in the top ten supply around 9.6% of the sample. These data were also filed under a second study, of T cells of mothers and their children.

What was sequenced was blood. Receptors were obtained from a woman aged 40 to 50 in good health.

This clonotype was recorded a few times. The genes are TRBV5-5 and TRBJ2-5, with D maybe TRBD2 (5 bases). The CDR3 loop spans 13 amino acids. With 0 bases removed from V and 11 bases from J, the gap between germline ends came to 14 bases. CDR1 is SGHKS and CDR2 is YYEKEE in the germline V gene (reference sequence). The DNA of the CDR3 is TGTGCCAGCAGCTTGGCTGACGACTGGGAGCAGTACTTC. Protein sequence: CASSLADDWEQYF.

This clonotype occurred a few times. The genes are TRBV6-2 or TRBV6-3 and TRBJ1-5; tentatively, D is TRBD1 (5 bases). Trimming took 5 bases from V and 14 from J, leaving 16 bases between them. The CDR3 has 12 residues. Per the germline V gene, CDR1 is MNHEY and CDR2 is SVGEGT. The CDR3, as DNA: TGTGCCAGCAGTAGCCCCGGGGGGTGGAAGCATTTT. Its translation is CASSSPGGWKHF.

The chain recombines TRBV6-4 with TRBJ2-3, with D possibly being TRBD1 (6 bases). This CDR3 region has 15 residues. V lost 8 bases and J lost 1, with 16 bases in between. Germline V gene sequence: CDR1 MRHNA, CDR2 SNTAGT. The CDR3 sequence: CASGAGAEGTDTQYF. In nucleotides, the CDR3 is TGTGCCAGCGGAGCAGGGGCCGAGGGCACAGATACGCAGTATTTT.

CDR3: CSARDFPLVQFF. In DNA, the CDR3 is TGCAGTGCTAGAGATTTTCCGCTAGTACAGTTCTTC. The rearrangement joins TRBV20-1 to TRBJ2-1; unclear D gene. V lost 0 bases and J lost 13, with 13 bases in between. Germline CDR1 is DFQATT and CDR2 is SNEGSKA (reference sequence). The CDR3 length is 12 residues.

This clonotype was counted a few times. The rearrangement links TRBV9 to TRBJ2-1, with D possibly TRBD2 on 7 matching bases. The V end was cut by 3 bases, the J end by 7 bases, with 17 bases between. Germline CDR1 is SGDLS and CDR2 is YYNGEE. The length of the CDR3 is 15 residues. CDR3 protein: CASSGAGAGANEQFF. In DNA, the CDR3 is TGTGCCAGCAGCGGGGCGGGGGCAGGGGCAAATGAGCAGTTCTTC. The whole variable domain, filled in from reference TRBV9 and TRBJ2-1, reads DSGVTQTPKHLITATGQRVTLRCSPRSGDLSVYWYQQSLDQGLQFLIQYYNGEERAKGNILERFSAQQFPDLHSELNLSSLELGDSALYFCASSGAGAGANEQFFGPGTRLTVL.

The chain uses TRBV4-3 and TRBJ1-4; TRBD1 agrees at 11 bases. The V and J ends lost 1 base and 2 bases, in that order; junction bases with no gene match: 9. Looked up from germline, CDR1 is LGHNA and CDR2 is YSLEER. The CDR3 extends over 19 amino acids. The CDR3 protein is CASSQGRPDRGLTNEKLFF. The CDR3 nucleotides read TGCGCCAGCAGCCAAGGGAGGCCGGACAGGGGGCTGACTAATGAAAAACTGTTTTTT.

The chain uses TRBV24-1 and TRBJ1-2; tentative D call: TRBD1 (5 bases). The germline gives CDR1 KGHDR, CDR2 SFDVKD. V was cut by 7 bases and J by 7 bases, with 18 bases left in between. CDR3 length: 14 residues. CDR3 loop: CATSQSQGYSGYTF. As DNA, the CDR3 is TGTGCCACCAGCCAATCGCAGGGATATAGTGGCTACACCTTC.

This clonotype is a singleton in its sample. J is TRBJ2-3 and V is TRBV7-9; the match to TRBD2 covers 10 bases. The J segment lost 6 bases and the V segment lost 1 base, leaving 7 bases of the junction unmatched. Germline CDR1 reads SEHNR; CDR2 reads FQNEAQ (reference sequence). The length of the CDR3 is 16 residues. The CDR3 DNA reads TGTGCCAGCAGCTTAGGGAACCTAGCGGGGGCGGATACGCAGTATTTT. Its protein is CASSLGNLAGADTQYF.

This sequence joins TRBV5-1 and TRBJ1-4; possibly TRBD1 for D (5 bases). This CDR3 has 15 residues. Germline CDR1 and CDR2: SGHRS and YFSETQ. V was trimmed by 4 bases and J by 3 bases, leaving 13 bases between them. The CDR3 DNA sequence: TGCGCCAGCAGCAGAAAGAAAGGGGCTAATGAAAAACTGTTTTTT. Protein product: CASSRKKGANEKLFF. Complete variable domain (other parts from reference TRBV5-1 and TRBJ1-4): KAGVTQTPRYLIKTRGQQVTLSCSPISGHRSVSWYQQTPGQGLQFLFEYFSETQRNKGNFPGRFSGRQFSNSRSEMNVSTLELGDSALYLCASSRKKGANEKLFFGSGTQLSVL.

This clonotype has only a few counts. A read error may produce the germline difference seen at one junction end. The V call is TRBV12-3 or TRBV12-4, the J call TRBJ1-2; D unclear. The CDR3 sequence is 13 residues long. The chain's CDR3 is CTSSLEGYYGYTF. As DNA, the CDR3 is TGTACCAGCAGTTTAGAAGGGTACTATGGCTACACCTTC.

This clonotype was recorded a few times. V is TRBV18 and J is TRBJ1-1, with D perhaps matching TRBD1 (6 bases). V shed 5 bases and J shed 4 bases, with 20 bases lying between them. Germline CDR1 reads KGHSH; CDR2 reads LQKENI. There are 16 residues in the CDR3. CDR3 coding DNA: TGTGCCAGCTCATCGCAAGGGGGGGGAAGGCCCACTGAAGCTTTCTTT. Protein product: CASSSQGGGRPTEAFF.

The chain couples TRBV12-3 or TRBV12-4 to TRBJ2-1; D gene unclear. The CDR3 runs to 17 residues. Deletions cut 3 bases from V and 0 bases from J, with 15 bases between. Written as DNA, the CDR3 is TGTGCCAGCAGTTTCCCCTCTGACGCGGTCTCCTACAATGAGCAGTTCTTC. Translating it yields CASSFPSDAVSYNEQFF.

This clonotype has a count of ten or more. This chain links TRBV4-2 with TRBJ2-7; TRBD1 might be the D (5 bases). This CDR3 region has 14 residues. CDR1 is LGHNA, CDR2 YNFKEQ, per germline. V gave up 0 bases and J gave up 6 bases, with 12 bases separating them. The CDR3 sequence: CASSQEPGSREQYF. The DNA of the CDR3 is TGTGCCAGCAGCCAAGAACCAGGGTCTCGCGAGCAGTACTTC.

The chain combines TRBV13 with TRBJ2-1; TRBD1 is a possible D gene (6 bases). CDR3 length equals 15 residues. V lost 2 bases, J lost 3 bases, and 11 bases lay in between. Per germline, CDR1 PRHDT and CDR2 FYEKMQ (reference sequence). The CDR3 protein is CASSLWQGLYNEQFF. CDR3 DNA sequence: TGTGCCAGCAGCTTATGGCAGGGGCTCTACAATGAGCAGTTCTTC.

The table lists this clonotype with a few counts. The chain has TRBV12-3 or TRBV12-4 and TRBJ1-1, with 7 bases matching TRBD1. The CDR3 runs 19 residues. The V segment lost 7 bases and the J segment 0 bases; nucleotides outside the gene matches: 20. The CDR3 protein is CASIMDSRRRDSLNTEAFF. The CDR3 DNA reads as TGTGCCAGCATCATGGACAGCCGAAGGCGGGACAGCTTGAACACTGAAGCTTTCTTT.

This clonotype has ten or more counts. The chain recombines TRBV7-2 with TRBJ1-2; the match to TRBD1 covers 11 bases. The junction had 2 bases not matched to a gene; V was cut back by 3 bases and J by 8 bases. The CDR3 contains 13 residues. CDR1 is SGHTA and CDR2 is FQGNSA in the germline V gene. The CDR3 DNA reads TGTGCCAGCAGCTTGGACAGGGGGCGAGGCTACACCTTC. This encodes CASSLDRGRGYTF.

The chain combines TRBV3-1 with TRBJ2-7; the D is unclear. The CDR3 is 14 amino acids. Between the trimmed V and J ends, which lost 4 bases and 7 bases, there was a span of 17 bases. Germline V CDR1 and CDR2: LGHDT, YNNKEL (reference sequence). The CDR3 region is CASSPQRTSNEQYF. As DNA, the CDR3 is TGTGCCAGCAGCCCCCAGAGGACCAGTAATGAGCAGTACTTC.

V usage is TRBV12-3 or TRBV12-4 and J usage is TRBJ1-5; D call uncertain. CDR3 size: 12 residues. Deletions cut 2 bases from V and 5 bases from J, with 4 bases between. CDR3 protein: CASSLIHQPQHF. DNA for the CDR3: TGTGCCAGCAGTTTAATTCATCAGCCCCAGCATTTT.

About this clonotype itself: Sequence at one end of the junction differs from germline and may be a read error. The CDR3 sequence is CAIRESPGQGTYNEQFF. CDR3 DNA: TGTGCCATCCGTGAGTCTCCGGGACAGGGTACCTACAATGAGCAGTTCTTC. J is TRBJ2-1 and V is TRBV10-3; the match to TRBD1 covers 9 bases. CDR3 length equals 17 residues. Germline CDR1 and CDR2: ENHRY and SYGVKD.

This clonotype has more than one count but fewer than ten. The V and J genes are TRBV20-1 and TRBJ2-7; D unresolved. The CDR3 is 17 amino acids. In germline, CDR1 is DFQATT, CDR2 SNEGSKA (reference sequence). V was cut by 0 bases and J by 0 bases, with 18 bases left in between. Here the CDR3 DNA reads TGCAGTGCTAGAGATTTTGAGGCGAGCCCGAGCTCCTACGAGCAGTACTTC. The encoded protein is CSARDFEASPSSYEQYF.

Regarding this clonotype: A much larger clone is a single base away; this may be a read error. The V gene is TRBV29-1, the J gene TRBJ2-5; 10 bases are shared with TRBD1. This CDR3 is built from 14 residues. V gave up 7 bases and J gave up 11 bases; unmatched junction bases: 16. Germline assignment: CDR1 SQVTM and CDR2 ANQGSEA. The CDR3 DNA sequence: TGCAGCGCACACCGGGACAGGGGATACAATGAGCAGTACTTC. Translating gives CSAHRDRGYNEQYF. Full variable domain (remainder filled in from reference TRBV29-1 and TRBJ2-5): SAVISQKPSRDICQRGTSLTIQCQVDSQVTMMFWYRQQPGQSLTLIATANQGSEATYESGFVIDKFPISRPNLTFSTLTVSNMSPEDSSIYLCSAHRDRGYNEQYFGPGTRLLVL.

This clonotype occurred a few times. V gene TRBV28 combines with J gene TRBJ2-7; no reliable D call. V lost 4 bases and J 0 bases, leaving 22 bases between the germline ends. Germline V lookup: CDR1 MDHEN, CDR2 SYDVKM. This CDR3 is built from 18 residues. The CDR3 loop reads CASSSVGSWTDNSYEQYF. The CDR3, as DNA: TGTGCCAGCAGTTCCGTAGGATCGTGGACGGATAACTCCTACGAGCAGTACTTC.

This clonotype occurred a few times. The V call is TRBV12-3 or TRBV12-4, the J call TRBJ2-7, with D unresolved. Trimming stripped 3 bases from V and 2 bases from J, with 11 bases between. This CDR3 region has 14 residues. The CDR3 region is CASSLSVRPYEQYF. CDR3 sequence (DNA): TGTGCCAGCAGTTTGTCCGTGCGACCCTACGAGCAGTACTTC.